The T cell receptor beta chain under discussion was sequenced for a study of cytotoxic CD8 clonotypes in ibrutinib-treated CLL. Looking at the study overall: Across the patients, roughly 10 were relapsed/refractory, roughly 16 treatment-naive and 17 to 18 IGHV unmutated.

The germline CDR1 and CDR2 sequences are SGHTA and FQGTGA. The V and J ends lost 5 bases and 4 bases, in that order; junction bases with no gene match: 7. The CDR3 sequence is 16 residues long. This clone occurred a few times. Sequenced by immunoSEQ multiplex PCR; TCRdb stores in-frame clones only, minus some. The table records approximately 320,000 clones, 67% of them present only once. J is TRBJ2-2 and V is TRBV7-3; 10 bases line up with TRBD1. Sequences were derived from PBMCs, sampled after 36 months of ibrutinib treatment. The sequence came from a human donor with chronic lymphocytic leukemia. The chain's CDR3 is CASSPRDRGSTGELFF. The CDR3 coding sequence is TGTGCCAGCAGCCCCCGGGACAGGGGCAGCACCGGGGAGCTGTTTTTT.